This T cell receptor beta chain is from a study of CD8+ T cells in alopecia areata. Trimming removed 7 bases at V and 5 bases at J, with 6 bases between. Germline V gives CDR1 MGHDK, CDR2 SYGVNS. The CDR3 totals 11 residues. After isolation, RNA underwent reverse transcription to generate cDNA as the sequencing template. This table comes from immunoSEQ multiplex PCR, and its TCRdb copy is limited to in-frame clones, with some not included. The sample lists some 120,000 clones; around 63% were seen once. Noted treatment: oral pan-JAK inhibitor, 5-10 mg twice daily. The origin of this receptor is a human donor with alopecia areata. Material: CD4+ T cells sorted from blood, obtained at week 4, from a patient treated with tofacitinib. The V gene is TRBV25-1, the J gene TRBJ2-1; D not certain. The CDR3 nucleotides read TGTGCCAGCAAGGGCGACAATGAGCAGTTCTTC. Protein: CASKGDNEQFF.